This T cell receptor beta chain appears in the sequencing data of a study of T cell repertoires in cytomegalovirus infection. TCRdb used MiXCR to reprocess the reads, holding one entry per CDR3 protein. The sample lists around 740,000 distinct CDR3 sequences; roughly 36% were seen once. This clonotype appeared many times. Its matching antigen is unknown. The germline CDR1 and CDR2 sequences are SGHVS and FQNEAQ. The CDR3 sequence is 15 residues long. J gave up 3 bases and V 6 bases, and 9 bases lay outside the gene matches. The study, taken as a whole, reports: Dominating the ex vivo response were TCR beta clonotypes that were CMV-specific and HLA-C-restricted.

This sequence was found in a human donor in good health (CMV status not recorded). Some clones in this sample may be carry-over from other donors' samples. The source material was PBMCs. This chain joins TRBV7-8 and TRBJ2-7; 9 positions agree with TRBD1. The CDR3 sequence: CASREPGTGFYEQYF. The CDR3 region has the DNA TGTGCCAGCAGAGAACCCGGGACAGGGTTCTACGAGCAGTACTTC.